Following are 26 T cell receptor beta chains from one sample sequenced in a study of blood T cell repertoires in COVID-19. Libraries were prepared by immunoSEQ multiplex PCR; TCRdb keeps only in-frame clonotypes and omits some of them. In the table there are a few hundred thousand clones, 70% to 90% of which are singletons. Material for sequencing was PBMCs or T cells enriched from blood (not recorded which). These receptors all stem from a man between 25 and 39 years old who had recovered from COVID-19.

The V gene is TRBV4-3, the J gene TRBJ1-2, with a possible D match to TRBD1 (5 bases). From germline, CDR1 is LGHNA and CDR2 YSLEER. CDR3 length: 15 residues. V lost 3 bases and J 4 bases, leaving 15 bases between the germline ends. This chain's CDR3 is CASSQDIPAAYGYTF. In DNA form, the CDR3 reads TGCGCCAGCAGCCAGGACATCCCGGCGGCCTATGGCTACACCTTC.

The J gene is TRBJ1-1, the V gene TRBV19; D perhaps matches TRBD1 (5 bases). The CDR3 extends over 15 amino acids. CDR1 and CDR2 from the germline V gene are LNHDA and SQIVND (reference sequence). Trimming left V 3 bases short and J 0 bases short, with 11 bases between. CDR3 coding DNA: TGTGCCAGTAGTATCGGGGGGTCTCTGAACACTGAAGCTTTCTTT. This sequence encodes CASSIGGSLNTEAFF.

In DNA, the CDR3 is TGTGCCAGCAGCGCCCGGACAGGGGTTTCCTACGAGCAGTACTTC. This translates into CASSARTGVSYEQYF. The rearrangement uses TRBV7-9 and TRBJ2-7; TRBD1 agrees at 9 bases. CDR1 and CDR2 from the germline V gene are SEHNR and FQNEAQ (reference sequence). The CDR3 is made up of 15 amino acids. After removal of 5 bases from V and 1 base from J, the junction contained 6 bases not matched to a gene.

The chain is built from TRBV5-1 and TRBJ2-3; 10 bases are shared with TRBD2. The CDR3 loop spans 16 amino acids. Germline CDR1 reads SGHRS; CDR2 reads YFSETQ. The V gene end was trimmed by 3 bases and the J gene end by 3 bases; junction bases not matched to a gene: 7. The CDR3, as DNA: TGCGCCAGCAGCTCAGGGACTAGCGATTTTACAGATACGCAGTATTTT. Its translation: CASSSGTSDFTDTQYF.

This chain uses TRBV9 with TRBJ1-1, with 8 bases that match TRBD1. The germline V gene has CDR1 SGDLS and CDR2 YYNGEE. V lost 2 bases, J lost 2 bases, and 8 bases stayed unmatched. This CDR3 comprises 16 residues. The CDR3 bases are TGTGCCAGCAGCGTGGCCCGGACAGGGCTTAACACTGAAGCTTTCTTT. The encoded protein is CASSVARTGLNTEAFF.

The chain couples TRBV13 to TRBJ1-1; D not certain. Germline CDR1 is PRHDT and CDR2 is FYEKMQ (reference sequence). The CDR3 runs 14 residues. V lost 4 bases, J lost 2 bases, and 11 bases lay in between. This chain's CDR3 is CASSSGRTNTEAFF. The CDR3 DNA is TGTGCCAGCAGCTCGGGAAGAACTAACACTGAAGCTTTCTTT. The complete variable domain, with remaining parts taken from reference TRBV13 and TRBJ1-1, reads AAGVIQSPRHLIKEKRETATLKCYPIPRHDTVYWYQQGPGQDPQFLISFYEKMQSDKGSIPDRFSAQQFSDYHSELNMSSLELGDSALYFCASSSGRTNTEAFFGQGTRLTVV.

This clone was counted a few times. The chain combines TRBV4-2 with TRBJ1-1, with D possibly matching TRBD1 (5 bases). This CDR3 is 16 amino acids long. Trimming cost V 0 bases and J 3 bases, with 14 bases left between them. Looked up from germline, CDR1 is LGHNA and CDR2 is YNFKEQ. CDR3 in amino acids: CASSQDIMRQYTEAFF. CDR3 nucleotide sequence: TGTGCCAGCAGCCAAGACATTATGCGACAGTACACTGAAGCTTTCTTT.

This clone was seen once. The chain recombines TRBV6-6 with TRBJ1-1, with D unresolved. The CDR3 spans 16 residues. Trimming removed 2 bases from V and 1 base from J, with 14 bases in between. Germline values: CDR1 MNHNY, CDR2 SVGAGI (reference sequence). CDR3 nucleotide sequence: TGTGCCAGCAGTTACATTTCTCTCCGGGAGAACACTGAAGCTTTCTTT. Translation: CASSYISLRENTEAFF.

The chain carries TRBV29-1 and TRBJ2-2; D gene uncertain. Between the trimmed V and J ends, which lost 7 bases and 2 bases, there was a span of 5 bases. The germline CDR1 and CDR2 sequences are SQVTM and ANQGSEA. The CDR3 is 11 amino acids. CDR3 sequence reads: CSGVNTGELFF. In DNA form, the CDR3 reads TGCAGCGGAGTAAACACCGGGGAGCTGTTTTTT.

This clone was seen only once. This chain connects TRBV10-3 to TRBJ2-3; 14 bases are a match to TRBD2. The V gene end was trimmed by 6 bases and the J gene end by 2 bases; junction bases not matched to a gene: 7. Germline-derived CDR1 and CDR2 are ENHRY and SYGVKD. This CDR3 comprises 17 residues. CDR3 loop: CAIRGTSGGNSTDTQYF. Written as DNA, the CDR3 is TGTGCCATCAGGGGGACTAGCGGGGGTAACTCCACAGATACGCAGTATTTT.

The V and J genes are TRBV14 and TRBJ2-7, with 8 bases identical to TRBD1. The CDR3 is made up of 14 amino acids. Germline trimming cut 1 base from V and 2 bases from J; bases unmatched to any gene: 1. CDR1 and CDR2 from the germline V gene are SGHDN and FVKESK. The DNA of the CDR3 is TGTGCCAGCAGCCAAGGGACAGGGCCCTACGAGCAGTACTTC. This codes for CASSQGTGPYEQYF.

J is TRBJ2-1 and V is TRBV12-3 or TRBV12-4; tentatively, D is TRBD2 (6 bases). The CDR3 has 12 amino acids. Trimming removed 3 bases at V and 7 bases at J, with 7 bases between. CDR3 in DNA: TGTGCCAGCAGTTTCGGAGGGAATGAGCAGTTCTTC. This translates into CASSFGGNEQFF.

The CDR3 DNA follows: TGTGCCAGCAGTTACCCCACGGGGAGCAATCAGCCCCAGCATTTT. Its translation is CASSYPTGSNQPQHF. V usage is TRBV6-2 or TRBV6-3 and J usage is TRBJ1-5; no definite D call. The CDR3 loop spans 15 amino acids. V was clipped by 2 bases and J by 1 base, with 9 bases between them. In germline, CDR1 is MNHEY, CDR2 SVGEGT.

This chain joins TRBV7-3 and TRBJ1-2, with D uncertain. The CDR3 has 13 amino acids. CDR1 and CDR2 (germline): SGHTA, FQGTGA. Trimming removed 4 bases at V and 8 bases at J, with 14 bases between. CDR3 protein: CASSSKVGGGYTF. The CDR3 DNA is TGTGCCAGCAGCTCCAAGGTCGGAGGAGGCTACACCTTC.

The chain links TRBV6-2 or TRBV6-3 to TRBJ1-3; a possible D gene is TRBD1 (5 bases). Germline CDR1 and CDR2: MNHEY and SVGEGT. Trimming pared 2 bases from V and 3 bases from J, leaving 20 bases between. The CDR3 length is 18 residues. Written as DNA, the CDR3 is TGTGCCAGCAGTTACCCGAGATTCGGGGGATACGATGGAAACACCATATATTTT. It specifies CASSYPRFGGYDGNTIYF.

The chain is built from TRBV4-1 and TRBJ1-3, with 8 bases lining up with TRBD1. The CDR3 totals 18 residues. Germline V CDR1 and CDR2: MGHRA, YSYEKL. V gave up 4 bases and J gave up 0 bases; unmatched junction bases: 11. In nucleotides, the CDR3 is TGCGCCAGCAGCCTCCCCGGGACAGGATACCTCTCTGGAAACACCATATATTTT. Encoded protein: CASSLPGTGYLSGNTIYF.

This sequence joins TRBV19 and TRBJ1-6, with 7 bases aligning to TRBD1. Germline CDR1 and CDR2: LNHDA and SQIVND (reference sequence). After removal of 3 bases from V and 10 bases from J, the junction contained 9 bases not matched to a gene. This CDR3 is built from 15 residues. The CDR3: CASSIEGQQYSPLHF. DNA for the CDR3: TGTGCCAGTAGTATTGAGGGACAGCAGTACTCACCCCTCCACTTT.

In the case of this clone: The sample has other DNA sequences that encode this CDR3 too. The CDR3: CASSRQGDQPQHF. CDR3 coding DNA: TGTGCCAGCAGTCGACAGGGCGATCAGCCCCAGCATTTT. This chain uses TRBV6-5 with TRBJ1-5, with 7 bases lining up with TRBD1. V trimming: 5 bases; J trimming: 5 bases; junction bases outside the gene matches: 3. Germline assignment: CDR1 MNHEY and CDR2 SVGAGI. The CDR3 has 13 residues.

J is TRBJ1-1 and V is TRBV10-2; D may be TRBD1 (6 bases). Germline V gives CDR1 WSHSY, CDR2 SAAADI. The V end was cut by 0 bases, the J end by 4 bases, with 9 bases between. The CDR3 runs 14 residues. CDR3 DNA: TGCGCCAGCAGTGAGTCAACAGGGAGCACTGAAGCTTTCTTT. Translating gives CASSESTGSTEAFF.

This clone appeared a single time. The gene calls are TRBV29-1 and TRBJ1-6; possible D gene TRBD1, 5 bases. Germline CDR1 reads SQVTM; CDR2 reads ANQGSEA. V lost 0 bases to trimming and J lost 10 bases, with 13 bases between them. This CDR3 is built from 14 residues. In DNA form, the CDR3 reads TGCAGCGTTGAAGATCAGGGTCAGGCCTCACCCCTCCACTTT. Its protein product is CSVEDQGQASPLHF. Full variable domain (missing parts from reference TRBV29-1 and TRBJ1-6): SAVISQKPSRDICQRGTSLTIQCQVDSQVTMMFWYRQQPGQSLTLIATANQGSEATYESGFVIDKFPISRPNLTFSTLTVSNMSPEDSSIYLCSVEDQGQASPLHFGNGTRLTVT.

V gene TRBV7-2 combines with J gene TRBJ1-5; 8 nucleotides agree with TRBD1. There are 15 residues in the CDR3. CDR1 SGHTA and CDR2 FQGNSA come from the germline V gene. Trimming removed 5 bases from V and 7 bases from J; junction bases left unmatched: 10. CDR3 region: CASSPGGPSSQPQHF. Here the CDR3 DNA reads TGTGCCAGCAGCCCAGGGGGCCCTTCGAGCCAGCCCCAGCATTTT.

The chain employs TRBV30 and TRBJ1-2, with TRBD1 matching over 9 bases. Germline V gene sequence: CDR1 GTSNPN, CDR2 SVGIG (reference sequence). This CDR3 region has 12 residues. The junction had 7 bases not matched to a gene; V was cut back by 8 bases and J by 6 bases. The CDR3 DNA is TGTGCCGGCCCGGGACAGGGAAATGGCTACACCTTC. Its protein is CAGPGQGNGYTF. The entire variable domain, with the rest obtained from reference TRBV30 and TRBJ1-2, is as follows: SQTIHQWPATLVQPVGSPLSLECTVEGTSNPNLYWYRQAAGRGLQLLFYSVGIGQISSEVPQNLSASRPQDRQFILSSKKLLLSDSGFYLCAGPGQGNGYTFGSGTRLTVV.

The CDR3 region has the DNA TGCGCCAGCAGCTCACAGGGGGCGGTGGGGGATACGCAGTATTTT. Protein: CASSSQGAVGDTQYF. The chain employs TRBV5-1 and TRBJ2-3; 9 nucleotides agree with TRBD1. There are 15 residues in the CDR3. V dropped 3 bases and J dropped 6; count of bases not matched to a gene: 8. In germline, CDR1 is SGHRS, CDR2 YFSETQ.

The chain carries TRBV5-1 and TRBJ2-7; 11 nucleotides line up with TRBD1. The CDR3 is 15 residues long. J lost 2 bases, V lost 3 bases, and 4 bases had no gene match. Germline CDR1 reads SGHRS; CDR2 reads YFSETQ. CDR3 bases: TGCGCCAGCAGCTGGGGACAGGGGGTTACCTACGAGCAGTACTTC. Amino acids: CASSWGQGVTYEQYF.

This clone was seen a few times. DNA of the CDR3: TGTGCCAGTAGTATCACAGGGGCAACACCCCTCCACTTT. This sequence encodes CASSITGATPLHF. The chain combines TRBV19 with TRBJ1-6; 7 nucleotides agree with TRBD1. Germline CDR1 and CDR2: LNHDA and SQIVND (reference sequence). The CDR3 is 13 amino acids. J gave up 11 bases and V 3 bases, and 4 bases lay outside the gene matches.

The chain is built from TRBV6-5 and TRBJ1-6; the D gene is possibly TRBD1 (5 bases). V was cut by 5 bases and J by 11 bases, with 13 bases left in between. The germline V gene has CDR1 MNHEY and CDR2 SVGAGI. There are 13 residues in the CDR3. This CDR3 reads CASSIQERAPLHF. The DNA for the CDR3 is TGTGCCAGCAGTATACAGGAGAGAGCACCCCTCCACTTT.